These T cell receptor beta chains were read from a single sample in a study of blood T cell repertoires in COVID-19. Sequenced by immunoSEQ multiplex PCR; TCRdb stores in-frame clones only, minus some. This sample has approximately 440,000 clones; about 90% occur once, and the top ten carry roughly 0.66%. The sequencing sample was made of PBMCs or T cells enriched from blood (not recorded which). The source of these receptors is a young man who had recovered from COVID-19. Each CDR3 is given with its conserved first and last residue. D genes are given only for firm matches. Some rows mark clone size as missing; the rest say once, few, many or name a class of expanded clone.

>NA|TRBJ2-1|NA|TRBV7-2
CASSDGLSYNEQFF
TGTGCCAGCAGCGACGGACTATCCTACAATGAGCAGTTCTTC
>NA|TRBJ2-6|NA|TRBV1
CTSSQEFSPDSGANVLTF
TGCACCAGCAGCCAAGAGTTCAGTCCCGACTCTGGGGCCAACGTCCTGACTTTC
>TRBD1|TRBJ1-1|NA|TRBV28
CASSLTGKAFF
TGTGCCAGCAGTCTGACAGGGAAAGCTTTCTTT
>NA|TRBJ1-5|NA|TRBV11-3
CASSPWRGGQPQHF
TGTGCCAGCAGCCCCTGGCGGGGAGGGCAGCCCCAGCATTTT
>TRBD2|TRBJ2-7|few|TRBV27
CASSLTGGRASEQYF
TGTGCCAGCAGTTTAACGGGCGGGAGGGCCTCCGAGCAGTACTTC
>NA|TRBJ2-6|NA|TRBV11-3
CASRGSGANVLTF
TGTGCCAGCAGGGGCTCGGGGGCCAACGTCCTGACTTTC
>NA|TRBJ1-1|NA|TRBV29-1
CSVEGIGQLEAFF
TGCAGCGTTGAAGGGATTGGACAGCTTGAAGCTTTCTTT
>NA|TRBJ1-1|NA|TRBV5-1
CASSPLTMNTEAFF
TGCGCCAGCAGCCCGTTGACAATGAACACTGAAGCTTTCTTT
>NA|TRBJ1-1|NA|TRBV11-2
CASSSPTGKNTEAFF
TGTGCCAGCAGCTCCCCGACAGGTAAAAACACTGAAGCTTTCTTT
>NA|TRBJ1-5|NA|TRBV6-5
CAASQGWNQPQHF
TGTGCCGCCTCACAGGGATGGAATCAGCCCCAGCATTTT
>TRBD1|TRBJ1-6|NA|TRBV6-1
CASSEGGANSPLHF
TGTGCCAGCAGCGAAGGGGGCGCAAATTCACCCCTCCACTTT
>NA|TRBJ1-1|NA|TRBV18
CASSQAGGGTEAFF
TGTGCCAGCTCCCAGGCCGGGGGGGGTACTGAAGCTTTCTTT
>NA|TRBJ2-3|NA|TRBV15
CATSRGSDYNTDTQYF
TGTGCCACCAGCAGGGGTTCAGACTATAACACAGATACGCAGTATTTT
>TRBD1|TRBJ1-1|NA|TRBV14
CASSPRDRVNTEAFF
TGTGCCAGCAGCCCTCGGGACAGGGTCAACACTGAAGCTTTCTTT
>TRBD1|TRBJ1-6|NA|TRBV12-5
CASGATGGSYNSPLHF
TGTGCTAGTGGTGCTACAGGGGGCTCCTATAATTCACCCCTCCACTTT
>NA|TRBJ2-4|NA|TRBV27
CASSLSDSLFLAKNIQYF
TGTGCCAGCAGTCTGTCGGACTCGTTGTTTTTAGCCAAAAACATTCAGTACTTC
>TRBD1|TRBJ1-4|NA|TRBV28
CASSPGTAVNEKLFF
TGTGCCAGCAGTCCTGGGACAGCCGTTAATGAAAAACTGTTTTTT
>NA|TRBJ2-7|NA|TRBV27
CASSLIRGNYEQYF
TGTGCCAGCAGTCTAATCAGGGGTAACTACGAGCAGTACTTC
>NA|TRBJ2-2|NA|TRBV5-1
CASSSRAVTNTGELFF
TGCGCCAGCAGCTCGCGGGCAGTTACGAACACCGGGGAGCTGTTTTTT
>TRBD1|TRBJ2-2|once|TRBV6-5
CASSRGLSTGELFF
TGTGCCAGCAGCAGGGGGCTAAGCACCGGGGAGCTGTTTTTT
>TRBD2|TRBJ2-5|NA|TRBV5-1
CASSLAPSGKGETQYF
TGCGCCAGCAGCCTCGCCCCTAGCGGGAAAGGAGAGACCCAGTACTTC
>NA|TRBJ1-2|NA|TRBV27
CASSLNQERDYTF
TGTGCCAGCAGTTTAAATCAGGAGCGGGACTACACCTTC
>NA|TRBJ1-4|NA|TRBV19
CASRSGHREKLFF
TGTGCCAGTAGATCGGGACATCGTGAAAAACTGTTTTTT
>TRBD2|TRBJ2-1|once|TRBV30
CAWGTSGRANEQFF
TGTGCCTGGGGGACTAGCGGGAGGGCCAATGAGCAGTTCTTC
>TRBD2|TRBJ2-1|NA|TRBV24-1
CATSDSRLAAYNEQFF
TGTGCCACCAGTGATTCGCGACTAGCCGCCTACAATGAGCAGTTCTTC
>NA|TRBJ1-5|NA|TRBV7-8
CASRLGASNQPQHF
TGTGCCAGCAGGTTGGGGGCAAGCAATCAGCCCCAGCATTTT
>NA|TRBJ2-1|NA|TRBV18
CASSPVTGTYNEQFF
TGTGCCAGCTCACCGGTGACAGGCACCTACAATGAGCAGTTCTTC
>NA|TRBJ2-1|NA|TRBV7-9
CASSLHWRYNEQFF
TGTGCCAGCAGCTTACATTGGAGGTACAATGAGCAGTTCTTC
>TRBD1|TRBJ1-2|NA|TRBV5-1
CASSYGTGSRGYTF
TGCGCCAGCAGTTACGGGACAGGGAGTCGTGGCTACACCTTC
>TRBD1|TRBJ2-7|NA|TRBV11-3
CASSPGTAFDEQYF
TGTGCCTCTAGCCCGGGGACAGCCTTTGACGAGCAGTACTTC
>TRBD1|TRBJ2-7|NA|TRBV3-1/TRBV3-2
CASSPRPGQGGQEDYEQYF
TGTGCCAGCAGCCCGCGACCGGGACAGGGTGGTCAAGAGGACTACGAGCAGTACTTC
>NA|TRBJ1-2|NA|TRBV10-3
CAISESQDYGYTF
TGTGCCATCAGTGAGTCGCAGGACTATGGCTACACCTTC
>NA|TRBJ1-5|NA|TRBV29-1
CSVGGHYSNQPQHF
TGCAGCGTTGGGGGGCACTATAGCAATCAGCCCCAGCATTTT
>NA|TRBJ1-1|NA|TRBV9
CASSVVVEMNTEAFF
TGTGCCAGCAGCGTAGTGGTAGAGATGAACACTGAAGCTTTCTTT
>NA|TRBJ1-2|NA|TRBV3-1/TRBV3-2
CASSQGADYGYTF
TGTGCCAGCAGCCAAGGGGCCGACTATGGCTACACCTTC
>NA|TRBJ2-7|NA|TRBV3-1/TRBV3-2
CASSQAYLSGEQYF
TGTGCCAGCAGCCAAGCCTATCTGTCCGGCGAGCAGTACTTC
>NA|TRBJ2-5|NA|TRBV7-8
CASSLGGGAQETQYF
TGTGCCAGCAGCTTAGGTGGTGGGGCCCAAGAGACCCAGTACTTC
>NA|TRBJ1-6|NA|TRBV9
CASSAFPGHSRLSSYNSPLHF
TGTGCCAGCAGCGCTTTCCCGGGACACAGCCGTTTGAGCTCCTATAATTCACCCCTCCACTTT
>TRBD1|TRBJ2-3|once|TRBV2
CASSELGQGADTQYF
TGTGCCAGCAGTGAATTGGGACAGGGGGCAGATACGCAGTATTTT
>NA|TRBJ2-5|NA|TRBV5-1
CASSLQIRETQYF
TGCGCCAGCAGCTTACAGATTAGGGAGACCCAGTACTTC
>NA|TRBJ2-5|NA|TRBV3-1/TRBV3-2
CASSQDPRDETQYF
TGTGCCAGCAGCCAAGATCCCAGGGATGAGACCCAGTACTTC
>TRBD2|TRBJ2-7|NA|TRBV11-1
CASSLGASGTYEQYF
TGTGCCAGCAGCTTAGGCGCTAGCGGGACCTACGAGCAGTACTTC
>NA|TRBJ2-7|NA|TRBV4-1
CASSQEARDTYEQYF
TGCGCCAGCAGCCAAGAGGCCCGGGACACCTACGAGCAGTACTTC
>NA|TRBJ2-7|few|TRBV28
CASPGGSCVKQYF
TGTGCCAGTCCAGGGGGGTCCTGCGTGAAGCAGTACTTC
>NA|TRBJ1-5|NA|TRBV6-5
CATLHGELRQPQHF
TGTGCCACCCTACACGGGGAGCTCCGACAGCCCCAGCATTTT
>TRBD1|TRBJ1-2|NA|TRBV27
CASSLSDRGYGYTF
TGTGCCAGCAGTTTGTCCGACAGGGGGTATGGCTACACCTTC
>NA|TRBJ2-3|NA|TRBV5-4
CASSLPSDPDTQYF
TGTGCCAGCAGCCTTCCTAGCGACCCAGATACGCAGTATTTT
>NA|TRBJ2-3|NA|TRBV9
CASSVELTDTQYF
TGTGCCAGCAGCGTAGAACTCACAGATACGCAGTATTTT
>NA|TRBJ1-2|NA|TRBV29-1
CSVRGKDYGYTF
TGCAGCGTCCGGGGGAAGGACTATGGCTACACCTTC
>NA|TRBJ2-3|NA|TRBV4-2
CASSQVAEPPTDTQYF
TGTGCCAGCAGCCAAGTTGCGGAGCCCCCCACAGATACGCAGTATTTT
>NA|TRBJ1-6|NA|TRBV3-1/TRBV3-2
CASSQGDYSSYNSPLHF
TGTGCCAGCAGCCAAGGCGACTATAGCTCCTATAATTCACCCCTCCACTTT